This T cell receptor beta chain was sequenced for a study of OX40 agonist ivuxolimab in advanced cancers. TCRdb keeps only in-frame clones here, not all; method: immunoSEQ multiplex PCR. This sample has more than 100,000 clones, with approximately 92% found just once. Exclusion applied to patients with autoimmune disease history or systemic immunosuppression. Germline CDR1 MDHEN, CDR2 SYDVKM. The CDR3 covers 15 residues. The ends were cut back, 1 base at V and 1 base at J, with 5 bases in the middle. Study results and caveats: Compared with CD4+, CD8+ T cells on average had more expanded clones.

This clone was counted once. The antigen remains unidentified. Other DNA sequences in the sample encode the same CDR3. The chain recombines TRBV28 with TRBJ2-6, with D possibly matching TRBD2 (5 bases). Source: CD4+ or CD8+ T cells sorted from blood, taken in a trial of the OX40 agonist ivuxolimab. The clonotype comes from an adult with an advanced solid tumor such as melanoma, head and neck, liver or kidney cancer. The CDR3 sequence: CASSLSGSGANVLTF. The CDR3 region has the DNA TGTGCCAGCAGTTTATCGGGGTCTGGGGCCAACGTCCTGACTTTC.